The following is a T cell receptor beta chain sequence with its context. Its cognate antigen is unknown. Having been cultured for roughly 11 days, the cells underwent CD4+ T cell isolation. Half-medium exchanges with IL-2 medium took place on days 3 and 7. This record belongs to a study of vaccination effects on CD4 cells after COVID-19. Whole-study context: Convalescent patient samples, from a couple of individuals, date to 16 days and one week before vaccination.

Assay: immunoSEQ multiplex PCR; the TCRdb copy retains only in-frame clones and omits some. The sample carries 40,000 to 55,000 clones, roughly four fifths recorded once. Losses at the gene ends were 1 base for V and 1 base for J; bases not matched to a gene: 3. This CDR3 contains 17 residues. CDR1 and CDR2 (germline): MNHNS, SASEGT. The sample was CD4+ T cells from PBMCs cultured without peptide, taken before COVID-19 vaccination. The chain couples TRBV6-1 to TRBJ2-3; 12 positions match TRBD2. The sequence came from a human donor who had a prior SARS-CoV-2 infection. DNA for the CDR3: TGTGCCAGCAGTGAAGGGAGGACTAGCGGGGGCACAGATACGCAGTATTTT. Its protein product is CASSEGRTSGGTDTQYF.